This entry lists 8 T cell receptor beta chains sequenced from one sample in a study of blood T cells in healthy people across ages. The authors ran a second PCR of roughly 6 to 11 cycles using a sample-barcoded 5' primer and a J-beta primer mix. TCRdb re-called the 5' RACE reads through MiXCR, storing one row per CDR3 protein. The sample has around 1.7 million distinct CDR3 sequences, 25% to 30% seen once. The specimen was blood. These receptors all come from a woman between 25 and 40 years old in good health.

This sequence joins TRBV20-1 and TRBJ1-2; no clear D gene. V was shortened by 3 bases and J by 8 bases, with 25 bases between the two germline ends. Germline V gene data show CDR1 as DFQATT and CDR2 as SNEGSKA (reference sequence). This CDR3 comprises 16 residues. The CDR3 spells CSASTSSTRSLGGYTF. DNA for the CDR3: TGCAGTGCTAGTACAAGCTCTACAAGGTCTCTGGGAGGCTACACCTTC.

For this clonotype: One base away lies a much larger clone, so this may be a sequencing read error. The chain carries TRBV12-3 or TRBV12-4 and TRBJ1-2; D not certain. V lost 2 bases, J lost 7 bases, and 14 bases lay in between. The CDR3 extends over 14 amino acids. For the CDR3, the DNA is TGTGCCAGCAGTTTATCCCGCGGTCGCTGTGGCTACACCTTC. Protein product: CASSLSRGRCGYTF.

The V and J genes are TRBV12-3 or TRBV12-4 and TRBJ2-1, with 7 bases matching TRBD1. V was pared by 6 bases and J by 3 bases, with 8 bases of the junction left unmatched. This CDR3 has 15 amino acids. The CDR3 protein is CASRQQGLNYNEQFF. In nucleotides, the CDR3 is TGTGCCAGCAGGCAACAGGGGCTAAACTACAATGAGCAGTTCTTC.

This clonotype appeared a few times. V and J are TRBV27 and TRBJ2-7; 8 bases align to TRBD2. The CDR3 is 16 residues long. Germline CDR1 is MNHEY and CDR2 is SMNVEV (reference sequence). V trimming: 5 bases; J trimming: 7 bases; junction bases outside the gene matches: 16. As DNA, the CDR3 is TGTGCCAGCAGTCCAACGCCCGGGACTAGAGGTTTAGAGCAGTACTTC. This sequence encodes CASSPTPGTRGLEQYF.

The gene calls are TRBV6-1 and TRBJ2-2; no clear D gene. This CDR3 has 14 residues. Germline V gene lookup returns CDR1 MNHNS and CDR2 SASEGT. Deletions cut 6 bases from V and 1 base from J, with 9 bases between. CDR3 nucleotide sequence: TGTGCCAGCAGGAGGTCCAAGAACACCGGGGAGCTGTTTTTT. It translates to CASRRSKNTGELFF.

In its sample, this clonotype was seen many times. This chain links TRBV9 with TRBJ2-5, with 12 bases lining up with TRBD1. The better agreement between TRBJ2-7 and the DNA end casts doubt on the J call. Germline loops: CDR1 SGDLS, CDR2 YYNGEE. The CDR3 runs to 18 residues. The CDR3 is CASSAKDLGQGAKNEQYF. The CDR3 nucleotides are TGTGCCAGCAGCGCAAAAGACCTGGGACAGGGGGCGAAGAACGAGCAGTACTTC.

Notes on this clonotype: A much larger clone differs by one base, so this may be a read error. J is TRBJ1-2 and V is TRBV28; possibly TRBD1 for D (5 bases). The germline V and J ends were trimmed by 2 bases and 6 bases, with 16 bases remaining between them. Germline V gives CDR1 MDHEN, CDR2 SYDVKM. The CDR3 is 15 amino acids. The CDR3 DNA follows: TGTGCCAGCAGTTTAAGTTGGGGGTCCGGGGATGGCTACACCTTC. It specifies CASSLSWGSGDGYTF.

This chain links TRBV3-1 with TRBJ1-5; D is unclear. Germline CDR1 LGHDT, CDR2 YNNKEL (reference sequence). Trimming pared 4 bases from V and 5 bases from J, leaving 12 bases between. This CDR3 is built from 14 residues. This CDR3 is CASSLGITDQPQHF. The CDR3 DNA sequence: TGTGCCAGCAGCCTGGGGATTACTGATCAGCCCCAGCATTTT.